This T cell receptor (beta chain) was recorded in a study of Ad26.COV2.S vaccination and SARS-CoV-2 variants. Whole-study findings and limits: Once vaccination had occurred, spike-specific CD8+ and CD4+ T cell responses reportedly showed substantial breadth. Similar non-spike TCR breadth was seen in vaccine and placebo recipients.

Some clones are missing from TCRdb's copy, which holds only in-frame ones; the method was immunoSEQ multiplex PCR. The sample holds about 680,000 clones, around 90% seen once. CDR1 and CDR2 (germline): SGHVS, FQNEAQ. The CDR3 runs to 13 residues. Trimming removed 1 base from V and 0 bases from J, with 3 bases in between. Comments on this clone: Its antigen is undetermined.

Specified treatment: some 19 received Ad26.COV2.S at low or high dose, single or two shots; 5 received placebo; per-sample allocation not given. On day 63 after the first injection, vaccine and placebo recipients gave samples. Donation came from an adult in Boston who was aged 18-55 years. The material was peripheral blood, obtained in a trial of Ad26.COV2.S vaccine versus placebo. The source of this sequence is a person between 18 and 65 years old who received the Ad26.COV2.S COVID-19 vaccine or a placebo. The gene calls are TRBV7-8 and TRBJ1-1; D gene unclear. The CDR3 region is CASSLDLNTEAFF. As DNA, the CDR3 is TGTGCCAGCAGCTTAGATCTGAACACTGAAGCTTTCTTT.